This TCR beta chain was retrieved from a study of blood T cells in healthy people across ages. Overall study: T cells yielded about one barcoded beta molecule per two cells through template switching.

This clonotype was counted only a few times. Its antigen is undetermined. Study-level findings and limits: The unknown donor CMV status may have confounded expanded clonotype changes.

Alongside a J-beta primer mix, a sample-barcoded 5' primer served in a second PCR lasting roughly 7 to 11 cycles. Each of the samples gave a minimum of 3 million paired-end reads that contained CDR3. Each CDR3 protein is one row after TCRdb ran MiXCR on the 5' RACE reads. This table holds about a million distinct CDR3 sequences, roughly half found once. Germline V lookup: CDR1 MDHEN, CDR2 SYDVKM. CDR3 size: 15 residues. Trimming shortened V by 6 bases and J by 0 bases, and 12 bases separated the two germline ends. This clonotype was obtained from a woman aged 55-70 years in good health. The sample was blood. The chain combines TRBV28 with TRBJ1-5; no reliable D call. The CDR3 sequence is CASSRRTNSNQPQHF. The CDR3, as DNA: TGTGCCAGCAGCCGACGAACAAATAGCAATCAGCCCCAGCATTTT.